The present T cell receptor beta chain was sequenced within a study of tumor and adjacent non-tumor tissue in lung cancer. Study as a whole: There were 11 to 13 adenocarcinoma, 2 squamous cell carcinoma and 1 small cell lung cancer cases. Samples averaged around 4.2 million productive TCRbeta reads each. Notes on the study in general: TCR diversity was significantly greater in tumor than normal lung tissue.

The CDR3 numbers 15 amino acids, ends counted. Germline assignment: CDR1 KGHDR and CDR2 SFDVKD. As regards this clonotype: As yet, its antigen is unknown. Lacking the conserved final phenylalanine or tryptophan, this CDR3 likely reflects a read error. The limits of the CDR3 on the DNA are not certain, so only TCRdb's listed CDR3 is given.

This sample's RNA came from whole unsorted tissue. TCRbeta libraries were built with three rounds of nested PCR, modified from ARM-PCR. TCRdb reprocessed the multiplex PCR reads with MiXCR, giving one entry per CDR3 protein. The top ten clones hold 37% of a sample with over 100,000 distinct CDR3 sequences, about 75% of them seen once. The clonotype comes from an older woman with non-small cell lung cancer. Sequencing was performed on lung tumor tissue. V and J are TRBV24-1 and TRBJ1-2. CDR3 sequence reads: CATSDGRGPNYGYTL.